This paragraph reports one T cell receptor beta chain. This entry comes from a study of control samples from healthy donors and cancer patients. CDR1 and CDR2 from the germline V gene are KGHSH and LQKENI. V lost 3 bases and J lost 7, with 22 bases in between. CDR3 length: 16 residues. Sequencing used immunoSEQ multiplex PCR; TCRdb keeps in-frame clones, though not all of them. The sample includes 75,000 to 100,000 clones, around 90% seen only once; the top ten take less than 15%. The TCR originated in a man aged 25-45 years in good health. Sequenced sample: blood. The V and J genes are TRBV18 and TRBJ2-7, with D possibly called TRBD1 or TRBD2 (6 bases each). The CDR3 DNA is TGTGCCAGCTCACCCACTAGTCAGGACAGTGGAGGGGAGCAGTACTTC. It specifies CASSPTSQDSGGEQYF.